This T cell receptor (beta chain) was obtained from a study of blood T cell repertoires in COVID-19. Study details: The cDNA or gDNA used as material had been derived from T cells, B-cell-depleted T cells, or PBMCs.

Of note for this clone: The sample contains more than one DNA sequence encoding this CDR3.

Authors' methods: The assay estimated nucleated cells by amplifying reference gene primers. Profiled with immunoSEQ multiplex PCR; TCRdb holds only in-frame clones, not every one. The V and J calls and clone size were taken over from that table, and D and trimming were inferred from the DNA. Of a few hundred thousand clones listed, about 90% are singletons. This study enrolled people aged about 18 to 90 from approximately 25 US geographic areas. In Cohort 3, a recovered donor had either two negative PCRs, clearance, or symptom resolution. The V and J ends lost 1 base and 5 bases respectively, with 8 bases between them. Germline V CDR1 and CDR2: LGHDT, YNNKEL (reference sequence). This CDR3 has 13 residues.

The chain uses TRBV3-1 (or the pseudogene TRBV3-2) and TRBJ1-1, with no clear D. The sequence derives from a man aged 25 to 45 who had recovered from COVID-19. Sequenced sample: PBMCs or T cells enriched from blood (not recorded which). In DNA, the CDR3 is TGTGCCAGCAGCCAAGCTGGCGGGACTGAAGCTTTCTTT. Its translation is CASSQAGGTEAFF.